The 9 T cell receptor beta chains below all came from one sample that was sequenced in a study of blood T cell repertoires in COVID-19. Sequencing was performed with immunoSEQ multiplex PCR; in TCRdb, only in-frame clones are kept and a portion is missing. Of hundreds of thousands of clones listed, approximately 80% are singletons. What was sequenced was peripheral blood. These TCRs come from a woman of 80 years or more with acute or convalescent COVID-19.

This clone appeared a single time. The chain is built from TRBV19 and TRBJ1-2; D is uncertain. Germline V gene sequence: CDR1 LNHDA, CDR2 SQIVND (reference sequence). The CDR3 contains 14 residues. Trimming left V 6 bases short and J 7 bases short, with 18 bases between. This chain's CDR3 is CASSPRELSVGYTF. The CDR3 DNA reads as TGTGCCAGTAGCCCCCGTGAGTTATCGGTTGGCTACACCTTC.

This sequence joins TRBV27 and TRBJ2-3, with 9 bases that match TRBD2. In germline, CDR1 is MNHEY, CDR2 SMNVEV (reference sequence). This CDR3 spans 16 amino acids. The V segment lost 5 bases and the J segment 4 bases; nucleotides outside the gene matches: 10. The CDR3 sequence is CASSLRTSAMADTQYF. The CDR3 DNA sequence: TGTGCCAGCAGTCTGCGGACTAGCGCGATGGCAGATACGCAGTATTTT.

This chain links TRBV9 with TRBJ2-7; the D is unclear. This CDR3 is built from 15 residues. Trimming stripped 0 bases from V and 4 bases from J, with 14 bases between. Germline-derived CDR1 and CDR2 are SGDLS and YYNGEE. As DNA, the CDR3 is TGTGCCAGCAGCGTAGCTATCGGGTCTATATACGAGCAGTACTTC. This sequence encodes CASSVAIGSIYEQYF.

The rearrangement uses TRBV3-1 (or the pseudogene TRBV3-2) and TRBJ2-2; 9 nucleotides match TRBD2. J lost 1 base, V lost 5 bases, and 5 bases had no gene match. CDR1 LGHDT and CDR2 YNNKEL come from the germline V gene (reference sequence). The CDR3 has 16 amino acids. The CDR3 DNA sequence: TGTGCCAGCAGCGGGGGGACTAGCTGGAACACCGGGGAGCTGTTTTTT. Its protein product is CASSGGTSWNTGELFF.

This clone is a singleton in its sample. The chain carries TRBV5-4 and TRBJ2-7; 7 bases are shared with TRBD1. Germline lookup yields CDR1 SGHNT and CDR2 YYREEE (reference sequence). CDR3 length: 14 amino acids. V was clipped by 4 bases and J by 0 bases; unmatched bases: 4. The DNA of the CDR3 is TGTGCCAGCAGCAAGGGGGACAGCTCCTACGAGCAGTACTTC. Encoded protein: CASSKGDSSYEQYF.

V is TRBV6-2 or TRBV6-3 and J is TRBJ1-1; D unclear. The germline V and J ends were trimmed by 4 bases and 11 bases, with 14 bases remaining between them. Germline V CDR1 and CDR2: MNHEY, SVGEGT. There are 12 residues in the CDR3. The CDR3 bases are TGTGCCAGCAGTTCAGGTACACTGAAGGCTTTCTTT. This gives the protein CASSSGTLKAFF.

The V call is TRBV5-1, the J call TRBJ1-3; D gene uncertain. CDR1 and CDR2 (germline): SGHRS, YFSETQ. This CDR3 is 13 amino acids long. With 0 bases removed from V and 7 bases from J, the gap between germline ends came to 8 bases. CDR3 DNA: TGCGCCAGCAGCTTGGACACGGAGAACACCATATATTTT. It specifies CASSLDTENTIYF.

V and J are TRBV7-9 and TRBJ1-2; D uncertain. Germline assignment: CDR1 SEHNR and CDR2 FQNEAQ (reference sequence). Trimming stripped 2 bases from V and 6 bases from J, with 7 bases between. The CDR3 length is 12 residues. CDR3 bases: TGTGCCAGCAGCTTAACTGTCGATGGCTACACCTTC. Translating gives CASSLTVDGYTF.

The CDR3 DNA reads as TGTGCCAGCAGCTTGCCTAGTGTGAATGAGCAGTTCTTC. It yields the protein CASSLPSVNEQFF. The genes are TRBV7-9 and TRBJ2-1; the D is unclear. CDR3 length: 13 residues. Germline loops: CDR1 SEHNR, CDR2 FQNEAQ (reference sequence). Trimming took 3 bases from V and 7 from J, leaving 10 bases between them.